This T cell receptor (beta chain) is from a study of cytomegalovirus exposure and HLA in healthy donors. Broader study findings: Donor immune exposure was known only as CMV serostatus.

This clone was seen a few times. Its antigen is not known. CDR3 length: 14 amino acids. V was shortened by 0 bases and J by 5 bases, with 10 bases between the two germline ends. CDR1 and CDR2 from the germline V gene are SGHDT and YYEEEE. The PCR employed 60 Vbeta primers together with 13 Jbeta primers. Data came from immunoSEQ multiplex PCR; TCRdb stores just in-frame clones and leaves some out. The table has some 180,000 clones, roughly 73% seen once. The sequenced material came from PBMCs. The TCR comes from a woman aged 30 to 39 in good health and CMV-seronegative. The chain combines TRBV5-6 with TRBJ2-3; no clear D. The CDR3 bases are TGTGCCAGCAGCTTGGGAGGTTCGGGAGATACGCAGTATTTT. Protein sequence: CASSLGGSGDTQYF.